The rows below give T cell receptor beta chains drawn from one sample of a study of T-cell memory formation after mild COVID-19. TCRdb re-called the 5' RACE reads with MiXCR, one entry per CDR3 protein. This table holds 200,000 to 300,000 distinct CDR3 sequences, over 15% found once. The sample consisted of PBMCs or a T cell subset sorted from them (not recorded which). The receptors were gathered from a man younger than 35 who had mild COVID-19 (a few samples of this study predate the infection). Cell type and time point are not known. Both conserved end residues are part of each CDR3. Each record gives: clone size, J gene, D gene, V gene, CDR3 protein. D genes are given only for firm matches. The size entry is marked missing in some rows and otherwise reads once, few, many or a size class.

abundance: .; j_gene: TRBJ2-2; d_gene: .; v_gene: TRBV6-5; CDR3aa: CASSYLVDTGELFF
abundance: few; j_gene: TRBJ2-1; d_gene: TRBD1; v_gene: TRBV7-3; CDR3aa: CASSSDRGNHNEQFF
abundance: .; j_gene: TRBJ2-1; d_gene: .; v_gene: TRBV5-1; CDR3aa: CASSISGVNNEQFF
abundance: few; j_gene: TRBJ2-7; d_gene: .; v_gene: TRBV3-1; CDR3aa: CASGNRGGEQYF
abundance: many; j_gene: TRBJ2-3; d_gene: .; v_gene: TRBV7-9; CDR3aa: CASSPRALTDTQYF
abundance: .; j_gene: TRBJ1-1; d_gene: TRBD1; v_gene: TRBV7-3; CDR3aa: CASSPSGGNTEAFF
abundance: .; j_gene: TRBJ1-5; d_gene: .; v_gene: TRBV18; CDR3aa: CASSPRRDNQPQHF
abundance: many; j_gene: TRBJ2-3; d_gene: .; v_gene: TRBV4-1; CDR3aa: CASSQGPNTQYF
abundance: few; j_gene: TRBJ2-2; d_gene: .; v_gene: TRBV5-1; CDR3aa: CASSLVTAGTGELFF
abundance: few; j_gene: TRBJ2-1; d_gene: .; v_gene: TRBV7-2; CDR3aa: CASSFAGAEQFF
abundance: few; j_gene: TRBJ1-2; d_gene: .; v_gene: TRBV5-1; CDR3aa: CASSPEAWASGYTF
abundance: few; j_gene: TRBJ2-7; d_gene: .; v_gene: TRBV12-3/TRBV12-4; CDR3aa: CASSSLDYEQYF
abundance: .; j_gene: TRBJ2-7; d_gene: .; v_gene: TRBV7-6; CDR3aa: CASSRRGFSEQYF
abundance: .; j_gene: TRBJ2-2; d_gene: TRBD1; v_gene: TRBV7-8; CDR3aa: CASRKSRLRDRGAGELFF
abundance: many; j_gene: TRBJ1-2; d_gene: .; v_gene: TRBV5-6; CDR3aa: CASSLPPAYGYTF
abundance: few; j_gene: TRBJ1-2; d_gene: TRBD1; v_gene: TRBV20-1; CDR3aa: CSAPRGDRGNVGYTF
abundance: once; j_gene: TRBJ1-1; d_gene: .; v_gene: TRBV4-3; CDR3aa: CASSQELGSLGRAFF
abundance: few; j_gene: TRBJ1-6; d_gene: .; v_gene: TRBV5-6; CDR3aa: CASSRDLSYNSPLHF
abundance: few; j_gene: TRBJ1-2; d_gene: .; v_gene: TRBV28; CDR3aa: CASSLGQGWSRGYTF
abundance: .; j_gene: TRBJ1-4; d_gene: .; v_gene: TRBV5-5; CDR3aa: CASSSVGGSRIATNEKLFF
abundance: few; j_gene: TRBJ2-3; d_gene: .; v_gene: TRBV28; CDR3aa: CAGKDSSSTDTQYF
abundance: .; j_gene: TRBJ1-2; d_gene: .; v_gene: TRBV12-3/TRBV12-4; CDR3aa: CASSPPRLSYGYTF
abundance: few; j_gene: TRBJ2-1; d_gene: .; v_gene: TRBV9; CDR3aa: CASSVAYEQFF
abundance: many; j_gene: TRBJ2-2; d_gene: .; v_gene: TRBV6-2/TRBV6-3; CDR3aa: CASSARPTGELFF
abundance: .; j_gene: TRBJ1-2; d_gene: .; v_gene: TRBV7-2; CDR3aa: CASSLAGDFYGYTF
abundance: few; j_gene: TRBJ2-1; d_gene: TRBD2; v_gene: TRBV29-1; CDR3aa: CSVLIAGGNEQFF
abundance: many; j_gene: TRBJ2-2; d_gene: .; v_gene: TRBV6-5; CDR3aa: CASKGFSGYGELFF
abundance: .; j_gene: TRBJ2-2; d_gene: .; v_gene: TRBV20-1; CDR3aa: CSARSLEANTGELFF
abundance: few; j_gene: TRBJ1-2; d_gene: .; v_gene: TRBV10-3; CDR3aa: CAISESTRDVNNYGYTF
abundance: few; j_gene: TRBJ2-5; d_gene: TRBD2; v_gene: TRBV6-5; CDR3aa: CASSYDGLVFNQETQYF
abundance: .; j_gene: TRBJ2-3; d_gene: TRBD2; v_gene: TRBV7-9; CDR3aa: CASSDVGTSGADTQYF
abundance: many; j_gene: TRBJ2-5; d_gene: TRBD1; v_gene: TRBV20-1; CDR3aa: CSPPGLGGGETQYF
abundance: few; j_gene: TRBJ1-5; d_gene: .; v_gene: TRBV7-9; CDR3aa: CASSSPRGVLSNQPQHF
abundance: .; j_gene: TRBJ2-1; d_gene: .; v_gene: TRBV29-1; CDR3aa: CSVVAPGGDLPIEQFF
abundance: .; j_gene: TRBJ2-1; d_gene: .; v_gene: TRBV11-3; CDR3aa: CASSRPRLVSYNEQFF
abundance: .; j_gene: TRBJ1-6; d_gene: .; v_gene: TRBV6-2/TRBV6-3; CDR3aa: CASSYSIGGSPLHF
abundance: .; j_gene: TRBJ1-2; d_gene: .; v_gene: TRBV6-6; CDR3aa: CASSYVGGSYGYTF
abundance: .; j_gene: TRBJ1-2; d_gene: .; v_gene: TRBV4-3; CDR3aa: CASSQDTINYGYTF
abundance: few; j_gene: TRBJ2-7; d_gene: TRBD1; v_gene: TRBV4-3; CDR3aa: CASSPTSTGGYEQYF
abundance: few; j_gene: TRBJ2-3; d_gene: .; v_gene: TRBV7-3; CDR3aa: CASQGSDTQYF
abundance: .; j_gene: TRBJ2-2; d_gene: TRBD1; v_gene: TRBV29-1; CDR3aa: CSVGDRKNTGELFF
abundance: many; j_gene: TRBJ1-1; d_gene: TRBD1; v_gene: TRBV27; CDR3aa: CATSARKGAMNTEAFF
abundance: many; j_gene: TRBJ2-5; d_gene: TRBD1; v_gene: TRBV5-1; CDR3aa: CASSSSGQGASETQYF
abundance: once; j_gene: TRBJ2-2; d_gene: .; v_gene: TRBV6-5; CDR3aa: CASRGTVNTGELFF
abundance: many; j_gene: TRBJ2-7; d_gene: .; v_gene: TRBV20-1; CDR3aa: CSARDLGSFYEQYF
abundance: .; j_gene: TRBJ2-7; d_gene: TRBD1; v_gene: TRBV12-3/TRBV12-4; CDR3aa: CASSNTGTAAYEQYF
abundance: .; j_gene: TRBJ2-7; d_gene: .; v_gene: TRBV14; CDR3aa: CASRRTGSRYEQYF
abundance: few; j_gene: TRBJ1-2; d_gene: TRBD1; v_gene: TRBV20-1; CDR3aa: CSASKGTGNYGYTF
abundance: many; j_gene: TRBJ2-7; d_gene: TRBD1; v_gene: TRBV12-3/TRBV12-4; CDR3aa: CASSAGQGSYEQYF
abundance: .; j_gene: TRBJ1-6; d_gene: .; v_gene: TRBV12-3/TRBV12-4; CDR3aa: CASSFGGAYNSPLHF
abundance: few; j_gene: TRBJ1-2; d_gene: .; v_gene: TRBV30; CDR3aa: CAWSATGYGYTF
abundance: .; j_gene: TRBJ1-1; d_gene: .; v_gene: TRBV7-9; CDR3aa: CASSLPGARTEAFF
abundance: .; j_gene: TRBJ1-2; d_gene: TRBD1; v_gene: TRBV5-5; CDR3aa: CASSFNQRTGFGYGYTF